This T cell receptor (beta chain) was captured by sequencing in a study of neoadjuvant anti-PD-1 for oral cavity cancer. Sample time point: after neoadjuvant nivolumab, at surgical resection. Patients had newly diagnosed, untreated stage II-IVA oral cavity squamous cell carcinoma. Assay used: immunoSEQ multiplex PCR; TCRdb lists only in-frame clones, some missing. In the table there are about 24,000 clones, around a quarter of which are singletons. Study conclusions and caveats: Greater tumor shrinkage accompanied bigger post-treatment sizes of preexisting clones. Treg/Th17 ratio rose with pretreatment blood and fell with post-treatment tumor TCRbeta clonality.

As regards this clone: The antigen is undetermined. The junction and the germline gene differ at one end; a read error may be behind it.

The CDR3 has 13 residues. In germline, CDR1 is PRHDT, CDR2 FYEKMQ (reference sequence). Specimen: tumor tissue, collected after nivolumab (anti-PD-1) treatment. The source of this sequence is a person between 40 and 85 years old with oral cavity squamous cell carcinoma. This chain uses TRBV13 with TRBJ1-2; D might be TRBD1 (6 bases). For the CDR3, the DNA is TGTGCCAGCAGCGTAGGGGGATACTATGGCTACACCTTC. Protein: CASSVGGYYGYTF.